The 7 T cell receptor beta chains below were found in one sample sequenced in a study of T cell repertoires in cytomegalovirus infection. MiXCR, applied by TCRdb to the reads, yields one record per CDR3 protein. This sample has about 260,000 distinct CDR3 sequences, with approximately 14% found just once. The sample taken for sequencing was PBMCs. These receptor sequences come from a human donor in good health (CMV status not recorded). Some clones in this sample may be carry-over from other donors' samples.

V usage is TRBV6-2 or TRBV6-3 and J usage is TRBJ2-1; TRBD2 aligns across 7 bases. J gave up 9 bases and V 5 bases, and 10 bases lay outside the gene matches. The CDR3 sequence is 14 residues long. Germline CDR1 is MNHEY and CDR2 is SVGEGT. Here the CDR3 reads CASSMTSRFGEQFF. The CDR3 coding sequence is TGTGCCAGCAGTATGACTAGCCGGTTTGGTGAGCAGTTCTTC.

V gene TRBV14 combines with J gene TRBJ2-7; D possibly corresponds to TRBD1 (6 bases). V lost 2 bases, J lost 1 base, and 15 bases lay in between. Germline V lookup: CDR1 SGHDN, CDR2 FVKESK. The CDR3 has 16 residues. The CDR3 sequence: CASSQRTGTISYEQYF. As DNA, the CDR3 is TGTGCCAGCAGCCAAAGAACCGGGACAATTTCCTACGAGCAGTACTTC.

This clonotype was observed at least ten times. The CDR3 spells CASSLGQIRETQYF. The CDR3 DNA is TGTGCCAGCAGCTTAGGACAAATTAGGGAGACCCAGTACTTC. The rearrangement uses TRBV7-2 and TRBJ2-5, with D uncertain. The V and J ends lost 1 base and 5 bases respectively, with 11 bases between them. Germline lookup yields CDR1 SGHTA and CDR2 FQGNSA. The CDR3 has 14 amino acids.

V gene TRBV28 combines with J gene TRBJ2-1, with 10 positions matching TRBD1. The CDR3 extends over 17 amino acids. V was pared by 10 bases and J by 2 bases, with 14 bases of the junction left unmatched. Germline V CDR1 and CDR2: MDHEN, SYDVKM. The DNA of the CDR3 is TGTGCCATCTCACCTCGACCCGGGACAGGGGCCTACAATGAGCAGTTCTTC. It is translated as CAISPRPGTGAYNEQFF.

At least ten counts were recorded for this clonotype. The genes are TRBV7-2 and TRBJ2-3; D might be TRBD1 (6 bases). Per the germline V gene, CDR1 is SGHTA and CDR2 is FQGNSA. V lost 4 bases, J lost 5 bases, and 13 bases lay in between. The CDR3 is made up of 14 amino acids. The CDR3 DNA follows: TGTGCCAGCAGCTACCGGACAGCCCGAGATACGCAGTATTTT. It codes for CASSYRTARDTQYF.

In its sample, this clonotype was seen many times. The genes are TRBV11-2 and TRBJ1-1; D remains ambiguous. The CDR3 contains 14 residues. The germline V gene has CDR1 SGHAT and CDR2 FQNNGV. Trimming stripped 5 bases from V and 5 bases from J, with 15 bases between. Here the CDR3 reads CASSPGLTRTEAFF. CDR3 DNA: TGTGCCAGCAGCCCGGGTTTAACGAGAACTGAAGCTTTCTTT.

The table lists this clonotype with a few counts. V gene TRBV29-1 combines with J gene TRBJ2-1; D may be TRBD1 (5 bases). Per the germline V gene, CDR1 is SQVTM and CDR2 is ANQGSEA. The V end was cut by 1 base, the J end by 7 bases, with 11 bases between. This CDR3 spans 13 amino acids. CDR3 DNA: TGCAGCGTTGAAGGCAGGGCTAGGAATGAGCAGTTCTTC. It specifies CSVEGRARNEQFF.